Shown below are 26 T cell receptor beta chains from a single sample sequenced in a study of T cells in localized non-small cell lung cancer. Profiled with immunoSEQ multiplex PCR; TCRdb holds only in-frame clones, not every one. The table has some 19,000 clones, 85% to 95% seen once. This specimen consisted of peripheral blood, obtained before any cancer treatment. The receptors stem from a male donor at least 60 years old with stage I squamous cell lung carcinoma.

The chain links TRBV5-1 to TRBJ2-7; TRBD1 matches at 7 bases. This CDR3 spans 13 amino acids. Trimming took 5 bases from V and 6 from J; bases not matched to a gene: 8. From germline, CDR1 is SGHRS and CDR2 YFSETQ. The CDR3 nucleotides read TGCGCCAGCAGGGTTGACAGGGATCGCGAGCAGTACTTC. Translated: CASRVDRDREQYF.

The genes are TRBV7-8 and TRBJ2-3, with D tentatively TRBD2 (5 bases). Germline CDR1 SGHVS, CDR2 FQNEAQ. Trimming pared 3 bases from V and 3 bases from J, leaving 10 bases between. The CDR3 runs to 14 residues. The CDR3 DNA is TGTGCCAGCAGCTTGAGAGGGCCGACAGATACGCAGTATTTT. Protein sequence: CASSLRGPTDTQYF.

Only one count was recorded for this clone. The chain couples TRBV11-2 to TRBJ2-1, with no clear D. This CDR3 is built from 15 residues. V was shortened by 3 bases and J by 4 bases, with 13 bases between the two germline ends. The germline gives CDR1 SGHAT, CDR2 FQNNGV. The CDR3 here is CASSLGPESYNEQFF. CDR3 coding DNA: TGTGCCAGCAGCTTGGGTCCAGAATCTTACAATGAGCAGTTCTTC.

The chain links TRBV2 to TRBJ2-5, with D perhaps assigned TRBD1 or TRBD2 (5 bases each). CDR1 and CDR2 from the germline V gene are SNHLY and FYNNEI. This CDR3 comprises 15 residues. Trimming stripped 6 bases from V and 0 bases from J, with 14 bases between. The chain's CDR3 is CASRMGTAYQETQYF. In DNA, the CDR3 is TGTGCCAGCAGGATGGGGACGGCGTACCAAGAGACCCAGTACTTC.

The CDR3 coding sequence is TGTGCCAGTAGTCCTTGGCTGGGGGGCAATGAGCAGTTCTTC. Residues: CASSPWLGGNEQFF. The genes are TRBV19 and TRBJ2-1; D is perhaps TRBD2 (6 bases). Germline CDR1 reads LNHDA; CDR2 reads SQIVND (reference sequence). CDR3 size: 14 residues. V was cut by 5 bases and J by 6 bases, with 14 bases left in between.

The V gene is TRBV28, the J gene TRBJ2-5; D could derive from TRBD1 or TRBD2 (5 bases each). CDR1 MDHEN and CDR2 SYDVKM come from the germline V gene. Trimming pared 4 bases from V and 4 bases from J, leaving 10 bases between. The CDR3 is 13 amino acids. CDR3 sequence (DNA): TGTGCCAGCAGTTGGGGCAGCGGAGAGACCCAGTACTTC. It codes for CASSWGSGETQYF.

The chain links TRBV16 to TRBJ2-2; no firm D call. From germline, CDR1 is KGHSY and CDR2 FQNENV. Trimming left V 1 base short and J 4 bases short, with 7 bases between. The CDR3 spans 14 residues. The CDR3, as DNA: TGTGCCAGCAGCCAATTCGAGAGCACCGGGGAGCTGTTTTTT. Protein: CASSQFESTGELFF. The entire variable domain, with the rest obtained from reference TRBV16 and TRBJ2-2, is as follows: GEEVAQTPKHLVRGEGQKAKLYCAPIKGHSYVFWYQQVLKNEFKFLISFQNENVFDETGMPKERFSAKCLPNSPCSLEIQATKLEDSAVYFCASSQFESTGELFFGEGSRLTVL.

CDR3: CASSLNTQMYEQYF. As DNA, the CDR3 is TGTGCCAGCAGCCTTAACACCCAGATGTACGAGCAGTACTTC. The gene calls are TRBV6-5 and TRBJ2-7; D is ambiguous. CDR3 length equals 14 residues. V was shortened by 6 bases and J by 4 bases, with 16 bases between the two germline ends. The germline gives CDR1 MNHEY, CDR2 SVGAGI.

The chain links TRBV9 to TRBJ2-3, with D unclear. The CDR3 is 11 residues long. Germline CDR1 and CDR2: SGDLS and YYNGEE. Deletions cut 0 bases from V and 6 bases from J, with 2 bases between. CDR3 loop: CASSVGDTQYF. In nucleotides, the CDR3 is TGTGCCAGCAGCGTAGGTGATACGCAGTATTTT. The whole variable domain, remainder taken from reference TRBV9 and TRBJ2-3, is DSGVTQTPKHLITATGQRVTLRCSPRSGDLSVYWYQQSLDQGLQFLIQYYNGEERAKGNILERFSAQQFPDLHSELNLSSLELGDSALYFCASSVGDTQYFGPGTRLTVL.

The chain uses TRBV6-5 and TRBJ2-5; D not resolved. This CDR3 comprises 14 residues. CDR1 MNHEY and CDR2 SVGAGI come from the germline V gene. The V and J ends lost 0 bases and 2 bases respectively, with 7 bases between them. The chain's CDR3 is CASSYSPAQETQYF. CDR3 coding DNA: TGTGCCAGCAGTTACTCTCCTGCTCAAGAGACCCAGTACTTC.

This chain joins TRBV19 and TRBJ1-5; 7 positions match TRBD1. V was pared by 4 bases and J by 2 bases, with 5 bases of the junction left unmatched. The CDR3 length is 15 residues. The germline V gene has CDR1 LNHDA and CDR2 SQIVND (reference sequence). As DNA, the CDR3 is TGTGCCAGTAGTACCGGACAGGTGGGCAATCAGCCCCAGCATTTT. Amino acids: CASSTGQVGNQPQHF.

This sequence joins TRBV5-1 and TRBJ1-1; D gene ambiguous. V was shortened by 0 bases and J by 7 bases, with 10 bases between the two germline ends. CDR3 length equals 13 residues. Germline CDR1 is SGHRS and CDR2 is YFSETQ. The CDR3 bases are TGCGCCAGCAGCTTGGACTTGAGCGGTGAAGCTTTCTTT. Translated: CASSLDLSGEAFF.

This clone has only one observation. J is TRBJ2-4 and V is TRBV11-1; D is perhaps TRBD1 or TRBD2 (7 bases each). V was pared by 5 bases and J by 6 bases, with 17 bases between. The CDR3 loop spans 15 amino acids. Germline lookup yields CDR1 SGHAT and CDR2 FQDESV (reference sequence). CDR3 loop: CASSVSTGEGNIQYF. The DNA for the CDR3 is TGTGCCAGCAGCGTTTCTACAGGGGAGGGAAACATTCAGTACTTC. The variable domain in full, completed from reference TRBV11-1 and TRBJ2-4, reads EAEVAQSPRYKITEKSQAVAFWCDPISGHATLYWYRQILGQGPELLVQFQDESVVDDSQLPKDRFSAERLKGVDSTLKIQPAELGDSAMYLCASSVSTGEGNIQYFGAGTRLSVL.

The rearrangement uses TRBV28 and TRBJ2-6, with D possibly matching TRBD1 (5 bases). V shed 4 bases and J shed 2 bases, with 12 bases lying between them. This CDR3 has 16 residues. Germline lookup yields CDR1 MDHEN and CDR2 SYDVKM. CDR3 residues: CASSWGAGTGANVLTF. CDR3 DNA: TGTGCCAGCAGTTGGGGCGCAGGAACTGGGGCCAACGTCCTGACTTTC. The full variable domain, rest sourced from reference TRBV28 and TRBJ2-6, is DVKVTQSSRYLVKRTGEKVFLECVQDMDHENMFWYRQDPGLGLRLIYFSYDVKMKEKGDIPEGYSVSREKKERFSLILESASTNQTSMYLCASSWGAGTGANVLTFGAGSRLTVL.

The chain combines TRBV7-9 with TRBJ1-6; 7 positions match TRBD1. This CDR3 comprises 16 residues. Unmatched junction bases numbered 11, after V lost 4 bases and J lost 8 bases. Germline CDR1 is SEHNR and CDR2 is FQNEAQ (reference sequence). The CDR3 loop is CASSWQGQEGDSPLHF. CDR3 DNA sequence: TGTGCCAGCAGCTGGCAAGGACAGGAAGGTGATTCACCCCTCCACTTT.

The chain carries TRBV7-2 and TRBJ2-7; D remains unclear. The CDR3 spans 15 residues. CDR1 SGHTA and CDR2 FQGNSA come from the germline V gene. V was clipped by 0 bases and J by 0 bases, with 9 bases between them. The CDR3 reads CASSLALGGSYEQYF. The CDR3 DNA follows: TGTGCCAGCAGCTTAGCGCTGGGCGGCTCCTACGAGCAGTACTTC.

V usage is TRBV27 and J usage is TRBJ2-5; 8 bases agree with TRBD2. Unmatched junction bases numbered 10, after V lost 11 bases and J lost 5 bases. In germline, CDR1 is MNHEY, CDR2 SMNVEV (reference sequence). The CDR3 totals 13 residues. The CDR3 spells CASLAPGGETQYF. For the CDR3, the DNA is TGTGCCTCCCTCGCTCCGGGGGGGGAGACCCAGTACTTC.

This clone was counted only a few times. V gene TRBV7-9 combines with J gene TRBJ2-4, with D perhaps matching TRBD1 (6 bases). The germline gives CDR1 SEHNR, CDR2 FQNEAQ (reference sequence). CDR3 length: 16 residues. Trimming cost V 5 bases and J 3 bases, with 17 bases left between them. CDR3 in DNA: TGTGCCAGCAGCCGAACAGGGATTCTGGGCAAAAACATTCAGTACTTC. This encodes CASSRTGILGKNIQYF.

The V call is TRBV9, the J call TRBJ2-5, with a possible D match to TRBD2 (6 bases). V shed 0 bases and J shed 2 bases, with 17 bases lying between them. This CDR3 contains 17 residues. The germline CDR1 and CDR2 sequences are SGDLS and YYNGEE. This CDR3 reads CASSVVEGPTGQETQYF. In nucleotides, the CDR3 is TGTGCCAGCAGCGTAGTGGAGGGCCCAACGGGACAAGAGACCCAGTACTTC.

V gene TRBV5-1 combines with J gene TRBJ2-1; 8 bases line up with TRBD1. The CDR3 spans 15 residues. CDR1 and CDR2 (germline): SGHRS, YFSETQ. Trimming cost V 0 bases and J 6 bases; bases outside gene matches: 5. CDR3 residues: CASSLALDRANEQFF. CDR3 in DNA: TGCGCCAGCAGCTTGGCCCTGGACAGGGCCAATGAGCAGTTCTTC.

CDR3 nucleotide sequence: TGCAGTGCTTTGGGAAACACCATATATTTT. It codes for CSALGNTIYF. This chain joins TRBV20-1 and TRBJ1-3; D gene uncertain. Germline CDR1 and CDR2: DFQATT and SNEGSKA (reference sequence). CDR3 length: 10 amino acids. V lost 5 bases, J lost 4 bases, and 3 bases lay in between.

The chain carries TRBV18 and TRBJ2-1; TRBD2 matches 7 bases. The CDR3 is made up of 16 amino acids. Trimming at V came to 6 bases and at J to 3 bases, leaving 11 bases not matched to a gene. The germline V gene has CDR1 KGHSH and CDR2 LQKENI. The CDR3 DNA is TGTGCCAGCTCCAACCAGGGAGGGATTATCTACAATGAGCAGTTCTTC. Protein product: CASSNQGGIIYNEQFF.

The chain joins TRBV5-6 to TRBJ2-2, with D perhaps given as TRBD1 or TRBD2 (5 bases each). The CDR3 loop spans 15 amino acids. Germline lookup yields CDR1 SGHDT and CDR2 YYEEEE. Deletions cut 0 bases from V and 0 bases from J, with 6 bases between. CDR3 bases: TGTGCCAGCAGCTTGGAGGGACCGAACACCGGGGAGCTGTTTTTT. It yields the protein CASSLEGPNTGELFF. The full variable domain, completed using reference TRBV5-6 and TRBJ2-2, is DAGVTQSPTHLIKTRGQQVTLRCSPKSGHDTVSWYQQALGQGPQFIFQYYEEEERQRGNFPDRFSGHQFPNYSSELNVNALLLGDSALYLCASSLEGPNTGELFFGEGSRLTVL.

The chain recombines TRBV6-4 with TRBJ1-2; the D is unclear. Trimming left V 7 bases short and J 2 bases short, with 14 bases between. CDR3 size: 14 residues. Germline-derived CDR1 and CDR2 are MRHNA and SNTAGT. The CDR3 spells CASKSGLGNYGYTF. CDR3 coding DNA: TGTGCCAGCAAGTCAGGTTTGGGGAACTATGGCTACACCTTC.

The chain is built from TRBV10-3 and TRBJ1-2; D is unclear. The CDR3 covers 12 residues. In germline, CDR1 is ENHRY, CDR2 SYGVKD. Deletions cut 0 bases from V and 3 bases from J, with 2 bases between. The CDR3 region has the DNA TGTGCCATCAGTGAGTCGGACTATGGCTACACCTTC. Translated, it gives CAISESDYGYTF.

The chain combines TRBV5-6 with TRBJ1-1; possibly TRBD1 for D (6 bases). The CDR3 loop spans 13 amino acids. V was shortened by 2 bases and J by 8 bases, with 13 bases between the two germline ends. Germline V gene data show CDR1 as SGHDT and CDR2 as YYEEEE. The DNA for the CDR3 is TGTGCCAGCAGCTTCTTACAGGGCATAGAAGCTTTCTTT. As protein: CASSFLQGIEAFF.